Each of the 25 T cell receptor beta chains below was sequenced from the same sample in a study of T cells in Graves' hyperthyroidism and ophthalmopathy. What was amplified from RNA transcripts were TCR beta CDR3 regions. First-round RT-PCR with HTBI primers amplified the TCR CDR3 region. TCRdb fed the multiplex PCR reads into MiXCR, producing one record per CDR3 protein. The table shows more than 350,000 distinct CDR3 sequences, with 17% occurring only once. Sequenced material: blood. These receptor sequences come from a woman younger than 45 with Graves' hyperthyroidism that later progressed to Graves' ophthalmopathy.

This clonotype was counted many times. V usage is TRBV18 and J usage is TRBJ1-5; no clear D. Trimming took 4 bases from V and 7 from J, leaving 11 bases between them. Germline V gene sequence: CDR1 KGHSH, CDR2 LQKENI. This CDR3 comprises 13 residues. The chain's CDR3 is CASSLTIGQPQHF. CDR3 coding DNA: TGTGCCAGCTCACTTACCATAGGGCAGCCCCAGCATTTT.

The J gene is TRBJ2-2, the V gene TRBV12-3 or TRBV12-4, with TRBD1 matching 7 bases. The V and J ends lost 5 bases and 6 bases, in that order; junction bases with no gene match: 3. This CDR3 is built from 13 residues. In DNA form, the CDR3 reads TGTGCCAGCAGTGACAGGGTTTCCGGGGAGCTGTTTTTT. Its protein is CASSDRVSGELFF.

V gene TRBV7-9 combines with J gene TRBJ1-1, with TRBD1 matching 7 bases. The CDR3 extends over 16 amino acids. The germline CDR1 and CDR2 sequences are SEHNR and FQNEAQ (reference sequence). The ends lost 1 base at V and 2 bases at J; junction bases unmatched: 7. This CDR3 reads CASSLDRGVINTEAFF. In DNA, the CDR3 is TGTGCCAGCAGCTTAGACAGGGGAGTTATAAACACTGAAGCTTTCTTT.

This clonotype has only a few counts. The V gene is TRBV5-1, the J gene TRBJ1-2, with 8 nucleotides matching TRBD1. The CDR3 has 16 residues. The trim removed 3 bases at V and 5 bases at J, leaving 12 bases unmatched. Germline V gives CDR1 SGHRS, CDR2 YFSETQ. The CDR3 reads CASSSNTRGLRYGYTF. In DNA form, the CDR3 reads TGCGCCAGCAGCTCAAATACCAGGGGGCTTAGGTATGGCTACACCTTC.

This clonotype was observed at least ten times. The chain combines TRBV20-1 with TRBJ2-7, with 8 bases fitting TRBD1. There are 16 residues in the CDR3. Per the germline V gene, CDR1 is DFQATT and CDR2 is SNEGSKA (reference sequence). V lost 5 bases and J lost 0; bases outside the gene matches: 12. In DNA, the CDR3 is TGCAGTGCTTCTAAGGACAGGGAATGGAGCTCCTACGAGCAGTACTTC. The encoded protein is CSASKDREWSSYEQYF.

This clonotype has only a few counts. This sequence joins TRBV7-9 and TRBJ2-7; a possible D gene is TRBD2 (5 bases). The CDR3 is made up of 12 amino acids. V gave up 3 bases and J gave up 7 bases, with 10 bases separating them. CDR1 is SEHNR, CDR2 FQNEAQ, per germline (reference sequence). The CDR3 coding sequence is TGTGCCAGCAGCTTCTTCCGGGGAGAGCAGTACTTC. Its translation: CASSFFRGEQYF.

The chain is built from TRBV28 and TRBJ2-7; TRBD2 matches 9 bases. J was trimmed by 6 bases and V by 3 bases; bases with no gene match: 9. Germline V gene sequence: CDR1 MDHEN, CDR2 SYDVKM. The CDR3 totals 15 residues. CDR3 region: CASSFGSSGISEQYF. CDR3 sequence (DNA): TGTGCCAGCAGTTTCGGTTCTAGCGGGATATCCGAGCAGTACTTC.

This clonotype was recorded many times. The genes are TRBV2 and TRBJ2-3, with D maybe TRBD2 (5 bases). The CDR3 consists of 14 residues. Trimming shortened V by 7 bases and J by 1 base, and 12 bases separated the two germline ends. Germline V gene sequence: CDR1 SNHLY, CDR2 FYNNEI. This chain's CDR3 is CASNPLGGTDTQYF. The CDR3 bases are TGTGCCAGCAACCCCTTGGGAGGCACAGATACGCAGTATTTT. The entire variable domain, with the rest obtained from reference TRBV2 and TRBJ2-3, is as follows: EPEVTQTPSHQVTQMGQEVILRCVPISNHLYFYWYRQILGQKVEFLVSFYNNEISEKSEIFDDQFSVERPDGSNFTLKIRSTKLEDSAMYFCASNPLGGTDTQYFGPGTRLTVL.

This clonotype was seen at least ten times. V and J are TRBV7-9 and TRBJ2-1, with a tentative D call TRBD2 (6 bases). V was shortened by 2 bases and J by 0 bases, with 8 bases between the two germline ends. CDR3 length: 15 residues. Germline CDR1 SEHNR, CDR2 FQNEAQ (reference sequence). CDR3 amino acids: CASSLIGSSYNEQFF. The CDR3 nucleotides read TGTGCCAGCAGCTTAATCGGGAGCTCCTACAATGAGCAGTTCTTC.

In its sample, this clonotype was seen many times. The chain joins TRBV6-1 to TRBJ2-3; a possible D gene is TRBD1 (6 bases). Trimming removed 2 bases from V and 7 bases from J, with 19 bases in between. This CDR3 is 16 amino acids long. Germline CDR1 reads MNHNS; CDR2 reads SASEGT. The CDR3 spells CASSEYEQGLVYTQYF. The CDR3, as DNA: TGTGCCAGCAGTGAATATGAACAGGGTTTGGTTTATACGCAGTATTTT.

Ten or more counts support this clonotype. The chain combines TRBV28 with TRBJ2-4; tentative D call: TRBD2 (5 bases). Germline V gene lookup returns CDR1 MDHEN and CDR2 SYDVKM. The CDR3 spans 17 residues. V gave up 4 bases and J gave up 0 bases, with 16 bases separating them. CDR3 in DNA: TGTGCCAGCAGTTCGCGGACTGCTAGTAAAGCCAAAAACATTCAGTACTTC. It is translated as CASSSRTASKAKNIQYF.

This clonotype was detected many times. The chain combines TRBV2 with TRBJ2-1; TRBD2 aligns across 8 bases. The CDR3 sequence is 16 residues long. Germline V gene lookup returns CDR1 SNHLY and CDR2 FYNNEI. V lost 3 bases, J lost 5 bases, and 9 bases stayed unmatched. CDR3 residues: CASSDMRGGLNNEQFF. The CDR3 DNA reads TGTGCCAGCAGTGACATGCGCGGGGGGCTTAACAATGAGCAGTTCTTC.

The table lists this clonotype with a few counts. The V gene is TRBV5-8, the J gene TRBJ2-5, with D unresolved. This CDR3 is built from 15 residues. Germline assignment: CDR1 SGHTS and CDR2 YDEGEE. Trimming removed 1 base from V and 1 base from J, with 11 bases in between. The CDR3 bases are TGTGCCAGCAGCTTGTACGAAACCCTCCAAGAGACCCAGTACTTC. Translating it yields CASSLYETLQETQYF.

This clonotype occurred many times. V usage is TRBV5-1 and J usage is TRBJ2-3, with 7 bases fitting TRBD1. The V gene's germline CDR1 is SGHRS and CDR2 YFSETQ. V dropped 1 base and J dropped 5; count of bases not matched to a gene: 7. The CDR3 is made up of 15 amino acids. The CDR3 coding sequence is TGCGCCAGCAGCTTGCGGCAGGGGGTACTAGATACGCAGTATTTT. Its protein is CASSLRQGVLDTQYF.

This clonotype occurred many times. This sequence joins TRBV12-3 or TRBV12-4 and TRBJ2-1; perhaps D is TRBD1 or TRBD2 (5 bases each). The length of the CDR3 is 13 residues. The germline V and J ends were trimmed by 8 bases and 6 bases, with 14 bases remaining between them. The CDR3 coding sequence is TGTGCCAGCCTACGGGACGGTACCAATGAGCAGTTCTTC. Translated: CASLRDGTNEQFF.

The chain employs TRBV2 and TRBJ2-1; 13 nucleotides agree with TRBD2. With 8 bases clipped from V and 2 bases from J, the junction kept 6 bases outside the gene matches. The CDR3 is made up of 16 amino acids. Germline V gene sequence: CDR1 SNHLY, CDR2 FYNNEI. The CDR3 bases are TGTGCCAGCCGATATACTAGCGGGAGGGCCTACAATGAGCAGTTCTTC. It codes for CASRYTSGRAYNEQFF.

The chain uses TRBV28 and TRBJ2-2; D gene unclear. Between the trimmed V and J ends, which lost 0 bases and 8 bases, there was a span of 1 base. This CDR3 is built from 11 residues. CDR1 and CDR2 (germline): MDHEN, SYDVKM. CDR3 DNA: TGTGCCAGCAGTTTATGGGGGGAGCTGTTTTTT. This translates into CASSLWGELFF.

This clonotype was recorded at least ten times. The chain employs TRBV16 and TRBJ1-5, with D possibly being TRBD1 (6 bases). V lost 2 bases and J 7 bases, leaving 18 bases between the germline ends. The CDR3 extends over 16 amino acids. Germline V gives CDR1 KGHSY, CDR2 FQNENV. CDR3 sequence: CASSQLLGQGSQPQHF. CDR3 coding DNA: TGTGCCAGCAGCCAACTTTTGGGACAAGGCTCCCAGCCCCAGCATTTT.

Ten or more counts support this clonotype. The chain has TRBV5-1 and TRBJ1-1; unclear D gene. Germline V gives CDR1 SGHRS, CDR2 YFSETQ. V dropped 0 bases and J dropped 7 bases, with 7 bases sitting between them. The length of the CDR3 is 12 residues. DNA for the CDR3: TGCGCCAGCAGCTTGGCCGGCAGTGAAGCTTTCTTT. Translating it yields CASSLAGSEAFF. Combining the CDR3 with reference TRBV5-1 and TRBJ1-1 gives the whole variable domain KAGVTQTPRYLIKTRGQQVTLSCSPISGHRSVSWYQQTPGQGLQFLFEYFSETQRNKGNFPGRFSGRQFSNSRSEMNVSTLELGDSALYLCASSLAGSEAFFGQGTRLTVV.

This clonotype was detected many times. The genes are TRBV9 and TRBJ2-3; D unclear. With 3 bases removed from V and 4 bases from J, the gap between germline ends came to 12 bases. Germline V gene sequence: CDR1 SGDLS, CDR2 YYNGEE. The CDR3 consists of 14 residues. Here the CDR3 DNA reads TGTGCCAGCAGCGGGGCGGCCGGATCAGATACGCAGTATTTT. Translated, it gives CASSGAAGSDTQYF.

This clonotype has at least ten counts. This rearrangement joins TRBV27 to TRBJ2-7; no definite D call. Per germline, CDR1 MNHEY and CDR2 SMNVEV (reference sequence). CDR3 length equals 12 residues. V lost 6 bases to trimming and J lost 6 bases, with 12 bases between them. The CDR3 is CASRHPGLEQYF. The CDR3 bases are TGTGCCAGCAGACACCCGGGCCTCGAGCAGTACTTC.

This clonotype was recorded many times. This sequence joins TRBV20-1 and TRBJ2-3; 7 bases map to TRBD1. CDR1 DFQATT and CDR2 SNEGSKA come from the germline V gene (reference sequence). CDR3 size: 14 residues. The junction had 6 bases not matched to a gene; V was cut back by 2 bases and J by 4 bases. In DNA form, the CDR3 reads TGCAGTGCTAGACCGGGACAGTTGTCAGATACGCAGTATTTT. Residues: CSARPGQLSDTQYF.

This clonotype was observed many times. The chain uses TRBV28 and TRBJ1-1, with D tentatively TRBD1 (5 bases). The V end was cut by 2 bases, the J end by 1 base, with 17 bases between. The V gene's germline CDR1 is MDHEN and CDR2 SYDVKM. This CDR3 spans 17 amino acids. The CDR3 nucleotides read TGTGCCAGCAGTTTAAATAAAATGGGGCAGAGGAACACTGAAGCTTTCTTT. This translates into CASSLNKMGQRNTEAFF.

The chain joins TRBV30 to TRBJ2-3; maybe TRBD2 (5 bases). Trimming removed 2 bases at V and 7 bases at J, with 22 bases between. The CDR3 length is 16 residues. Germline CDR1 reads GTSNPN; CDR2 reads SVGIG (reference sequence). CDR3 bases: TGTGCCTGGAGTCACACGGGTCTAGCCAGATCATATACGCAGTATTTT. Its protein product is CAWSHTGLARSYTQYF.

This clonotype was seen ten or more times. The chain recombines TRBV7-8 with TRBJ1-4; TRBD1 matches at 7 bases. Trimming removed 5 bases from V and 12 bases from J; junction bases left unmatched: 9. Germline-derived CDR1 and CDR2 are SGHVS and FQNEAQ. This CDR3 region has 13 residues. The CDR3 spells CASSGTSQGELFF. CDR3 coding DNA: TGTGCCAGCAGCGGGACATCCCAGGGGGAACTGTTTTTT.